The clone carrying this TCR beta chain has just a few counts. The entry originates in a study of T-cell memory formation after mild COVID-19. Trimming cost V 7 bases and J 3 bases, with 10 bases left between them. This CDR3 has 13 residues. Per germline, CDR1 SNHLY and CDR2 FYNNEI. TCRdb re-analysed the 5' RACE reads in MiXCR, keeping a single row per CDR3 protein. The sample has around 340,000 distinct CDR3 sequences, about 16% seen once. This TCR came from a man between 18 and 35 years old who had mild COVID-19 (a few samples of this study predate the infection). Cell type and time point are not known. The chain employs TRBV2 and TRBJ2-1; D gene uncertain. The sequenced sample consisted of PBMCs or a T cell subset sorted from them (not recorded which). The CDR3 sequence is CASTSTNYNEQFF. DNA of the CDR3: TGTGCCAGCACATCGACCAACTACAATGAGCAGTTCTTC.